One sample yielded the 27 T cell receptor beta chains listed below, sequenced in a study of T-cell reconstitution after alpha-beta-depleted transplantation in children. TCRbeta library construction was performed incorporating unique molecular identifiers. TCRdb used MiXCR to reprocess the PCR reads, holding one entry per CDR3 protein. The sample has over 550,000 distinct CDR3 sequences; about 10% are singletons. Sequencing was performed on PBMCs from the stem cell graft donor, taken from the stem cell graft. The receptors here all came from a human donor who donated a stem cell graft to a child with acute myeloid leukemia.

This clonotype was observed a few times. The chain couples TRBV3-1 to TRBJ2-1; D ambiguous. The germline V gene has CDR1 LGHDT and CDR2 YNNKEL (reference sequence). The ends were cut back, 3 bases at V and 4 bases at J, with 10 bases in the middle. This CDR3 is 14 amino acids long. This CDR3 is CASSHPGLYNEQFF. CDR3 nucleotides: TGTGCCAGCAGCCATCCCGGATTGTACAATGAGCAGTTCTTC.

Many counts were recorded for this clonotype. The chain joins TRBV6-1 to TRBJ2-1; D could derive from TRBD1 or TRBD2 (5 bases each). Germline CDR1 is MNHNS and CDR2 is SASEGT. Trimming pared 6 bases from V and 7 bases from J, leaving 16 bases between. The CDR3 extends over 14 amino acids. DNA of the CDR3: TGTGCCAGCAGGTCCGGGACGAGGCTTAATGAGCAGTTCTTC. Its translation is CASRSGTRLNEQFF.

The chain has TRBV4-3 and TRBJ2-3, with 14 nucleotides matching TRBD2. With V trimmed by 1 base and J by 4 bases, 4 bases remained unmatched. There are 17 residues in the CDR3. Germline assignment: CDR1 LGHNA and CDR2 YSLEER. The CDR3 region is CASSQGGGLAGADTQYF. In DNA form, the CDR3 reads TGCGCCAGCAGCCAAGGGGGGGGACTAGCGGGAGCAGATACGCAGTATTTT.

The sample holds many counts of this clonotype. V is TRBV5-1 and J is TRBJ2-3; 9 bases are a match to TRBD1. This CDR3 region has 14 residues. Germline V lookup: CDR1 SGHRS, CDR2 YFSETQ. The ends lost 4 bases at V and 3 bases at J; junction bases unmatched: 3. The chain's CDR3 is CASSNDRGTDTQYF. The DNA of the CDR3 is TGCGCCAGCAGCAACGACAGGGGGACAGATACGCAGTATTTT.

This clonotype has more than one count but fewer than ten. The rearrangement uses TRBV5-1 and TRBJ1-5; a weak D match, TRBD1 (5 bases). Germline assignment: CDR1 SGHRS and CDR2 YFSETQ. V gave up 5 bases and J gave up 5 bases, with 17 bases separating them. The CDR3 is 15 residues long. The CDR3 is CASRPGTESYQPQHF. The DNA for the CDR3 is TGCGCCAGCAGACCCGGGACGGAGTCCTATCAGCCCCAGCATTTT.

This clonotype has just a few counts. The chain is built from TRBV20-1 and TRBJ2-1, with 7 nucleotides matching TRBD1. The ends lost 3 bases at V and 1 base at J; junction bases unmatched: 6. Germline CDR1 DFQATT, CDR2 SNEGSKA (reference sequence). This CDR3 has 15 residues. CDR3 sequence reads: CSARAARGSYNEQFF. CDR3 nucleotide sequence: TGCAGTGCTAGGGCCGCCAGGGGGTCCTACAATGAGCAGTTCTTC.

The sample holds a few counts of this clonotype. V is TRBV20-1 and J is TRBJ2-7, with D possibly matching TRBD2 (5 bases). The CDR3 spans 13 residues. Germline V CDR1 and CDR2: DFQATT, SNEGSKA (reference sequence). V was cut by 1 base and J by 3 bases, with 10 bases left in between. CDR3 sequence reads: CSARGETVYEQYF. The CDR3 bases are TGCAGTGCTAGAGGGGAGACGGTCTACGAGCAGTACTTC.

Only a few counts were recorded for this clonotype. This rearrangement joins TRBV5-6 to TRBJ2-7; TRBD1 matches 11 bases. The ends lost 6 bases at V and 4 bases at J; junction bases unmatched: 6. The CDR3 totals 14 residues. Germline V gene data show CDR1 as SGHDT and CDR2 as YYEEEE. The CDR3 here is CASNRDRGAYEQYF. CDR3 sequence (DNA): TGTGCCAGCAACAGGGACAGGGGGGCATACGAGCAGTACTTC.

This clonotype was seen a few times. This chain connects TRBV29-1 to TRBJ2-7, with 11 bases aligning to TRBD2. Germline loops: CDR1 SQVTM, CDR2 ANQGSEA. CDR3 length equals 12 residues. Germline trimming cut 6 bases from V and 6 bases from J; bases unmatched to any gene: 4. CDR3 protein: CSVRLAGTEQYF. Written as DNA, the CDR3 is TGCAGCGTAAGACTAGCGGGAACCGAGCAGTACTTC.

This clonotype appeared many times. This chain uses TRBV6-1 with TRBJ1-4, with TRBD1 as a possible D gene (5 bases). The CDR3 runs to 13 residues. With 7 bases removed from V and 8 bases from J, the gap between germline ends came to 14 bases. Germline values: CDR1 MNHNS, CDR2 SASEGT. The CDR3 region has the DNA TGTGCCAGCACTACGACCAGGGCCGAAAAACTGTTTTTT. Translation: CASTTTRAEKLFF.

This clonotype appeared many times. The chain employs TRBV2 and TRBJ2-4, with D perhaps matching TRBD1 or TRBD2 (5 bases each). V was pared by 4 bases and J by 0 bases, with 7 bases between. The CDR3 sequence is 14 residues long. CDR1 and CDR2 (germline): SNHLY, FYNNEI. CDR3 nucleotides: TGTGCCAGCAGTGCGGGGCTAGCCAAAAACATTCAGTACTTC. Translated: CASSAGLAKNIQYF.

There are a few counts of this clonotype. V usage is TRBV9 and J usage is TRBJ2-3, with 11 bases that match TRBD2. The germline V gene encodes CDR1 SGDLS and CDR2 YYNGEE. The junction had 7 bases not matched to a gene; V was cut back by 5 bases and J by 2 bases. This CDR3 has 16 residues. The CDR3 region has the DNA TGTGCCAGCAGTCGACTAGCGGGGACATCCACAGATACGCAGTATTTT. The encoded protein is CASSRLAGTSTDTQYF.

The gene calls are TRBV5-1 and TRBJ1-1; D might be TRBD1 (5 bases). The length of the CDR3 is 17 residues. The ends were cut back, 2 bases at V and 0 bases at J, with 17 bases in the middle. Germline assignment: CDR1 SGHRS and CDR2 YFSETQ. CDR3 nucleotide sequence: TGCGCCAGCAGCTTCCGGGTACAGGCCGCAATGAACACTGAAGCTTTCTTT. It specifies CASSFRVQAAMNTEAFF.

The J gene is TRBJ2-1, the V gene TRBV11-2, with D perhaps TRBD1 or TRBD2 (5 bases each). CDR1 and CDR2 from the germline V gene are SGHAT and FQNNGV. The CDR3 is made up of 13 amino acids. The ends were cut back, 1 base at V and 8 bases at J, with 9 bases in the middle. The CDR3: CASSLVRGDEQFF. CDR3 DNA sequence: TGTGCCAGCAGCTTAGTCCGGGGCGATGAGCAGTTCTTC.

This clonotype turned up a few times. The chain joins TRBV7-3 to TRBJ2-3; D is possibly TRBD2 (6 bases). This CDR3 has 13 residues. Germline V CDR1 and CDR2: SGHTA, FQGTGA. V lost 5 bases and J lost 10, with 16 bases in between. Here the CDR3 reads CASSPGGSGAQYF. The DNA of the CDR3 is TGTGCCAGCAGCCCCGGTGGTAGCGGTGCGCAGTATTTT.

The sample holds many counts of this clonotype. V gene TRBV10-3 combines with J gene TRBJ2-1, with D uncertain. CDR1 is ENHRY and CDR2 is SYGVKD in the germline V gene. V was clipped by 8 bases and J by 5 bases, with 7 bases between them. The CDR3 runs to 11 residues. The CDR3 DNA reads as TGTGCCATCTCTCCCAACAATGAGCAGTTCTTC. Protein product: CAISPNNEQFF.

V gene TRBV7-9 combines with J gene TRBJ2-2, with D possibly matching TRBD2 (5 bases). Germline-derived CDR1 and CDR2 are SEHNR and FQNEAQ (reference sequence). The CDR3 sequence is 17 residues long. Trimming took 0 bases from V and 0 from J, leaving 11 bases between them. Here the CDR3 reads CASSLAWQRPNTGELFF. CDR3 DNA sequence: TGTGCCAGCAGCTTAGCTTGGCAGCGGCCGAACACCGGGGAGCTGTTTTTT.

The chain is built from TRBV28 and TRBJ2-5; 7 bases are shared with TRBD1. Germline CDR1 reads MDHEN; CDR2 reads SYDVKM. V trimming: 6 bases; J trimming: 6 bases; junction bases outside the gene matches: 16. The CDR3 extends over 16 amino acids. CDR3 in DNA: TGTGCCAGCAGCAGCCTCGGGGACAGCAGCAAGAAGACCCAGTACTTC. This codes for CASSSLGDSSKKTQYF.

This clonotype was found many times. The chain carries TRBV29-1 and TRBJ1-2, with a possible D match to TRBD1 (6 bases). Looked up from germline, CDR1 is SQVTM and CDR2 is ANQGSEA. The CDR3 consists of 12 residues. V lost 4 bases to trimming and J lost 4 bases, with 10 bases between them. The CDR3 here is CSVVGGRYGYTF. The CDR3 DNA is TGCAGCGTTGTGGGGGGGCGCTATGGCTACACCTTC.

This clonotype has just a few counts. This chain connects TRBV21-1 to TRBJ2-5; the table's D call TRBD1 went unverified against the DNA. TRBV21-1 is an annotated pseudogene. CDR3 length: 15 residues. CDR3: CASSLRGTGQETQYF. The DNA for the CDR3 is TGTGCCAGCAGCCTTAGAGGGACAGGTCAAGAGACCCAGTACTTC.

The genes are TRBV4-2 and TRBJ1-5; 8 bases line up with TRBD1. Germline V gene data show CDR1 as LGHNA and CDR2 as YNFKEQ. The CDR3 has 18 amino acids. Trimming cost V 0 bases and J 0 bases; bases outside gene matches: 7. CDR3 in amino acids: CASSQEAGGAYSNQPQHF. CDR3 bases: TGTGCCAGCAGCCAAGAAGCAGGGGGCGCCTATAGCAATCAGCCCCAGCATTTT.

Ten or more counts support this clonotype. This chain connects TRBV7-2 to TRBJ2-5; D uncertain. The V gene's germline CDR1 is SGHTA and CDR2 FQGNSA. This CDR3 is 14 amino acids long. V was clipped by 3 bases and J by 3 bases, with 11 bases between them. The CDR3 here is CASSFPNLKETQYF. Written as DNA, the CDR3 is TGTGCCAGCAGCTTCCCAAACCTCAAAGAGACCCAGTACTTC.

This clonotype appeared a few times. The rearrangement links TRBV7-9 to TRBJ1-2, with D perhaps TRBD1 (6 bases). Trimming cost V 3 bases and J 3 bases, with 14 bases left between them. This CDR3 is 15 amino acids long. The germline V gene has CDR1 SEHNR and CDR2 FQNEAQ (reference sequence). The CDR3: CASSFKGGAHYGYTF. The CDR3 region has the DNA TGTGCCAGCAGCTTCAAGGGGGGCGCGCACTATGGCTACACCTTC. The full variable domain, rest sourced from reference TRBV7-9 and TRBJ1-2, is DTGVSQNPRHKITKRGQNVTFRCDPISEHNRLYWYRQTLGQGPEFLTYFQNEAQLEKSRLLSDRFSAERPKGSFSTLEIQRTEQGDSAMYLCASSFKGGAHYGYTFGSGTRLTVV.

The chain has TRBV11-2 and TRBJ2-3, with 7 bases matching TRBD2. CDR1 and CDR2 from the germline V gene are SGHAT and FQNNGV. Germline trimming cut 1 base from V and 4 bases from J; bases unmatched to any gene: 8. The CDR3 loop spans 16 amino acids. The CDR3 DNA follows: TGTGCCAGCAGCTTAGTCGGTTCTAGCGGCTCAGATACGCAGTATTTT. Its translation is CASSLVGSSGSDTQYF.

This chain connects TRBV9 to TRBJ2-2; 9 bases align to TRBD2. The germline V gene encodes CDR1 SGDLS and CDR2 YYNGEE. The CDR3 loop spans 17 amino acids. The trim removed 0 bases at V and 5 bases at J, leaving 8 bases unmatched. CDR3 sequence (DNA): TGTGCCAGCAGCGTAGCGCGGGCGGGAGGGCCGACCGGGGAGCTGTTTTTT. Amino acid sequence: CASSVARAGGPTGELFF.

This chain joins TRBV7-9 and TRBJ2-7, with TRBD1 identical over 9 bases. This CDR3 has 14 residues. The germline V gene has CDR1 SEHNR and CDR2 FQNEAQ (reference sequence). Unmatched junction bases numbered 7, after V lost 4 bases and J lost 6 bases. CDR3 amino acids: CASSWTGDRGEQYF. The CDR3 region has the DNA TGTGCCAGCAGCTGGACAGGGGACCGGGGCGAGCAGTACTTC.

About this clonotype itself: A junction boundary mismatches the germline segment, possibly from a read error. The CDR3 nucleotides are TGCAGCGTCGAAGGACTAGCGGGAGTAGGGGAGACCCAGTACTTC. It is translated as CSVEGLAGVGETQYF. J is TRBJ2-5 and V is TRBV29-1, with 13 bases identical to TRBD2. This CDR3 has 15 amino acids. Germline V gene sequence: CDR1 SQVTM, CDR2 ANQGSEA.